This T cell receptor beta chain emerged from a study of cytomegalovirus exposure and HLA in healthy donors. Notes on the study in general: Most likely, a cluster of highly shared sequence variants arose as a sequencing artifact. TCR beta V segments were, for the most part, productive about 87% or about 30% of the time in an earlier analysis.

After removal of 3 bases from V and 4 bases from J, the junction contained 12 bases not matched to a gene. Germline values: CDR1 SGHDT, CDR2 YYEEEE. The CDR3 has 16 residues. Researchers ran the PCR with 60 Vbeta and 13 Jbeta primers. Using immunoSEQ multiplex PCR, the repertoire was profiled, and TCRdb retains in-frame clones only, with some absent. Found here are roughly 160,000 clones, 75% of them singletons; the top ten hold less than 9.5%. Each donor's status was that of a healthy bone marrow donor. A word on this clone: No antigen is known for it.

This chain links TRBV5-6 with TRBJ1-1, with 7 bases matching TRBD1. Sequencing input: PBMCs. This receptor was obtained from a woman aged 35 to 49 in good health and CMV-seropositive. As DNA, the CDR3 is TGTGCCAGCAGCTCCCTCCGAACAGGGGCTGTCACTGAAGCTTTCTTT. The encoded protein is CASSSLRTGAVTEAFF.